The 8 T cell receptor beta chains below come from one sample, sequenced in a study of T cells in women clearing cervical HPV infection. Method: immunoSEQ multiplex PCR; TCRdb's copy keeps in-frame clones and lacks some. This table holds tens of thousands of clones. What was sequenced was blood buffy coat. Every receptor here comes from a woman between 18 and 69 years old with a cervical HPV16 infection that either progressed to CIN3+ or cleared (not recorded which).

As for this clone: The read comes to an end 3 residues before the CDR3 does, leaving the germline J gene to fill in the end. The chain combines TRBV5-1 with TRBJ2-3, with TRBD1 matching 9 bases. CDR3 size: 15 residues. Trimming at V came to 4 bases and at J to 3 bases, leaving 6 bases not matched to a gene. In germline, CDR1 is SGHRS, CDR2 YFSETQ. The CDR3 reads CASSGGTGSTDTQYF. The part of the CDR3 DNA that was read is TGCGCCAGCAGCGGCGGGACAGGGAGTACAGATACG.

In the case of this clone: Read coverage stops 3 residues before the CDR3 terminus; the germline J gene supplies the remainder. The genes are TRBV19 and TRBJ1-2, with D possibly being TRBD1 (6 bases). This CDR3 spans 12 amino acids. CDR1 is LNHDA, CDR2 SQIVND, per germline (reference sequence). The CDR3 spells CASASGGGDYTF. The covered CDR3 bases are TGTGCCAGTGCCTCAGGAGGGGGGGAC.

Comment on this clone: The read comes to an end 3 residues before the CDR3 does, leaving the germline J gene to fill in the end. The chain uses TRBV28 and TRBJ1-5, with TRBD1 matching 7 bases. This CDR3 comprises 14 residues. Trimming at V came to 1 base and at J to 6 bases, leaving 3 bases not matched to a gene. Per the germline V gene, CDR1 is MDHEN and CDR2 is SYDVKM. CDR3 sequence reads: CASSLLAGGQPQHF. The CDR3 DNA, read in part, is TGTGCCAGCAGTTTATTGGCAGGGGGTCAGCCC.

Concerning this clone: The CDR3 end falls 3 residues outside the read, so it is completed with the germline J gene. The chain combines TRBV9 with TRBJ2-1, with 13 bases that match TRBD2. This CDR3 has 19 residues. CDR1 and CDR2 (germline): SGDLS, YYNGEE. The V gene end was trimmed by 2 bases and the J gene end by 2 bases; junction bases not matched to a gene: 10. CDR3 bases read: TGTGCCAGCAGCGTCGGGACTAGCGGGATCCGGCGGGCCTACAATGAG. It encodes CASSVGTSGIRRAYNE. The full CDR3 protein reads CASSVGTSGIRRAYNEQFF.

A note on this clone: The CDR3 is cut off 3 residues early in the read; its end comes from the germline J gene. The chain combines TRBV19 with TRBJ1-2, with D unclear. Germline assignment: CDR1 LNHDA and CDR2 SQIVND (reference sequence). This CDR3 contains 15 residues. Incomplete CDR3 DNA: TGTGCCAGTAGTATTGCGACTATGCGGTACAATGAC. Protein sequence: CASSIATMRYND. The full CDR3 protein is CASSIATMRYNDYTF.

Of note for this clone: The read ends 3 residues before the CDR3 terminus; that terminus is restored from the germline J gene. This sequence joins TRBV4-1 and TRBJ1-5; TRBD1 aligns across 7 bases. The CDR3 has 17 residues. V gave up 0 bases and J gave up 6 bases; unmatched junction bases: 11. CDR1 and CDR2 from the germline V gene are MGHRA and YSYEKL. The CDR3 here is CASSQDRQGAQGQPQHF. The covered CDR3 bases are TGCGCCAGCAGCCAAGATCGACAGGGAGCACAGGGTCAGCCC.

To note about this clone: The read finishes 3 residues shy of the CDR3 end, and the germline J gene is used to complete it. This rearrangement joins TRBV4-1 to TRBJ2-3; TRBD2 agrees at 8 bases. V shed 0 bases, J shed 2 bases, and the junction held 7 bases outside the gene matches. This CDR3 is 17 amino acids long. Germline CDR1 and CDR2: MGHRA and YSYEKL. The CDR3 here is CASSQDLTSGFTDTQYF. The CDR3 DNA, read in part, is TGCGCCAGCAGCCAAGATCTCACTAGCGGATTCACAGATACG.

Concerning this clone: The CDR3 end lies 3 residues beyond the end of the read and is filled in from the germline J gene. This chain links TRBV9 with TRBJ1-2; tentative D call: TRBD1 (6 bases). Germline CDR1 reads SGDLS; CDR2 reads YYNGEE. The CDR3 loop spans 15 amino acids. The sequenced CDR3 bases are TGTGCCAGCGCGCCCGGGGGGCTGATTTCGTGGGGC. Translation gives CASAPGGLISWG. The complete CDR3 sequence is CASAPGGLISWGYTF.